Described below is a single TCR beta chain sequence and its context. Its antigen is still unknown. No per-base quality is available; no much larger clone lies one base away. CDR1 and CDR2 are read off the germline V gene as MDHEN and SYDVKM. A distance of 6 bases separates the germline ends of V and J, which lose 3 bases and 1 base respectively. Including cysteine and phenylalanine, the CDR3 has 13 amino acids. Only CDR3 DNA is held: 39 bases, read in frame from base 1. The sample is drawn from a study of somatic mutations in cytotoxic T cells in rheumatoid arthritis (dated by TCRdb to 2016 to 2017). Regarding the complete study: Some T-cell populations stained with V beta antibodies were sorted by flow on a FACSAria II or Sony SH800 to nearly 100% purity, with sorted V beta1+ cells additionally subjected to TCRB sequencing. The study asked whether expanded CD8+ T-cell clones in newly diagnosed, untreated rheumatoid arthritis carry somatic mutations, and used TCRB deep sequencing to characterize clonality. A total of 65 or so rheumatoid arthritis patients and 15 to 25 healthy controls underwent TCRB deep sequencing. The median ages of the patient and control groups were essentially identical.

The immunoSEQ assay was applied to genomic DNA for TCRB CDR3 sequencing. For the original study's pipeline: The analyses included only productive TCRB rearrangements. A clone was defined by a unique TCRB CDR3 sequence, and clonality was computed as a productive clonality index based on Shannon entropy. To calculate repertoire overlap between two samples, the template counts of each clone were considered relative to each sample's total templates. V-gene usage measured by flow cytometry correlated with TCRB sequencing V-gene usage, with a Spearman r of 0.61. In TCRdb, the immuneACCESS table is reduced to in-frame sequences with V and J assigned. These tables do not hold every clone; where another copy was compared, an unresolved V gene accounts for under half, and the others remain unexplained. V, J and clone size were drawn from that table, and D and trimming were deduced from the DNA. Present in this sample are some 27,000 clones, 70% to 80% of which were seen just once. The ten largest account for around 8.9% of the sample.

The 15 to 20 healthy controls were blood donors whose buffy coats were used; they had a median age of approximately 61 years (range roughly 20-70), and 45% to 70% were female. Positive magnetic bead selection on an AutoMACS was used to isolate CD4+ and CD8+ cells, with flow cytometry used to check purity. Peripheral blood mononuclear cells were obtained using density gradient separation with Ficoll-Paque PLUS. DNA from CD4-enriched, CD8-enriched or PBMC samples was extracted using Nucleospin Tissue or Tissue XS kits and then quantified on a Qubit 2.0 fluorometer. Broader findings and caveats from the paper: No adjustment for multiple comparisons was made for the slight TRBV07 underrepresentation in patients. It was unknown which antigens the expanded CD8+ clones targeted, and their absence from virus-specific databases did not exclude viral specificity. Healthy controls showed no age-related increase in CD8+ clonality, whereas patients did (Spearman r ≈ 0.49). Several identical CD8+ TCRB sequences were found in both blood and synovial fluid, and in about an eighth of the roughly 60 patients the largest CD8+ clone exceeded 20% of CD8+ cells. Rheumatoid arthritis patients and age-matched healthy controls did not significantly differ in CD8+ T-cell clonality.

The V and J segments used are TRBV28 and TRBJ1-1; a confident D gene designation cannot be given. Sequenced material: CD8+ T cells sorted from blood. The receptor's source is a woman between 18 and 29 years old in good health. Read as DNA, the sequence is TGTGCCAGCAGTTTTTCCACGAACACTGAAGCTTTCTTT. The resulting protein is CASSFSTNTEAFF.